What follows are 12 T cell receptor beta chains derived from one specimen sequenced in a study of OX40 agonist ivuxolimab in advanced cancers. The library came from the immunoSEQ multiplex PCR assay. TCRdb limited this immuneACCESS table to in-frame rearrangements with V and J called. A share of clones is missing; checked studies link under half to unresolved V genes, and the rest is unexplained. The sample data list roughly 8,600 clones, and almost 90% of these were observed just once. Clones ranked in the top ten supply about 4.2% of the sample. The sample here was CD4+ or CD8+ T cells sorted from blood, taken in a trial of the OX40 agonist ivuxolimab. These receptors were taken from an adult with an advanced solid tumor such as melanoma, head and neck, liver or kidney cancer.

This clone was observed a single time. The chain couples TRBV19 to TRBJ1-2; TRBD1 agrees at 8 bases. The CDR3 is 14 amino acids. Per the germline V gene, CDR1 is LNHDA and CDR2 is SQIVND (reference sequence). V lost 4 bases to trimming and J lost 2 bases; unmatched junction nucleotides: 3. The CDR3 is CASSKAGGNYGYTF. CDR3 nucleotide sequence: TGTGCCAGTAGTAAGGCAGGGGGCAACTATGGCTACACCTTC.

This chain joins TRBV28 and TRBJ1-5; D is ambiguous. V shed 4 bases and J shed 8 bases, with 9 bases lying between them. Germline V lookup: CDR1 MDHEN, CDR2 SYDVKM. This CDR3 has 12 amino acids. The CDR3 coding sequence is TGTGCCAGCAGTTCCACCGGGAAGCCCCAGCATTTT. Encoded protein: CASSSTGKPQHF.

The chain joins TRBV5-4 to TRBJ2-3, with D perhaps assigned TRBD1 or TRBD2 (5 bases each). This CDR3 is built from 14 residues. With 9 bases removed from V and 5 bases from J, the gap between germline ends came to 19 bases. Germline lookup yields CDR1 SGHNT and CDR2 YYREEE (reference sequence). The CDR3, as DNA: TGTGCCACGCAGAAGGGACCCGGAGGAGATACGCAGTATTTT. It yields the protein CATQKGPGGDTQYF.

V and J are TRBV11-2 and TRBJ2-7, with 10 bases that match TRBD2. Per germline, CDR1 SGHAT and CDR2 FQNNGV. V lost 1 base, J lost 2 bases, and 2 bases stayed unmatched. The CDR3 has 15 residues. The CDR3 sequence: CASSLGLAGTYEQYF. CDR3 in DNA: TGTGCCAGCAGCTTAGGACTAGCGGGCACCTACGAGCAGTACTTC.

The chain has TRBV2 and TRBJ2-2; 9 bases are shared with TRBD2. V lost 3 bases to trimming and J lost 3 bases; unmatched junction nucleotides: 2. CDR1 and CDR2 (germline): SNHLY, FYNNEI. The CDR3 is 15 residues long. The CDR3 DNA reads TGTGCCAGCAGTGAGCTAGCGGGACACACCGGGGAGCTGTTTTTT. This codes for CASSELAGHTGELFF.

CDR3 residues: CAWRYPGTDTQYF. The CDR3 nucleotides are TGTGCCTGGAGGTACCCTGGCACAGATACGCAGTATTTT. The V call is TRBV30, the J call TRBJ2-3; D is unresolved. Germline values: CDR1 GTSNPN, CDR2 SVGIG (reference sequence). V was pared by 3 bases and J by 1 base, with 8 bases between. This CDR3 has 13 residues.

V gene TRBV29-1 combines with J gene TRBJ1-5, with D perhaps matching TRBD1 (6 bases). The germline gives CDR1 SQVTM, CDR2 ANQGSEA. The CDR3 has 12 amino acids. The V end was cut by 4 bases, the J end by 5 bases, with 9 bases between. CDR3 region: CSVGGAYQPQHF. The CDR3 bases are TGCAGCGTTGGGGGGGCTTATCAGCCCCAGCATTTT.

The chain joins TRBV7-3 to TRBJ2-2, with D maybe TRBD1 (5 bases). The CDR3 runs to 14 residues. CDR1 and CDR2 from the germline V gene are SGHTA and FQGTGA. With 1 base removed from V and 7 bases from J, the gap between germline ends came to 10 bases. This CDR3 is CASSLRAGYGELFF. Here the CDR3 DNA reads TGTGCCAGCAGCTTAAGGGCAGGGTACGGGGAGCTGTTTTTT.

The gene calls are TRBV7-9 and TRBJ1-1, with D tentatively TRBD1 (5 bases). V was pared by 2 bases and J by 2 bases, with 15 bases between. Germline CDR1 SEHNR, CDR2 FQNEAQ (reference sequence). The CDR3 loop spans 16 amino acids. The CDR3 coding sequence is TGTGCCAGCAGCTTAAGGGAAGGGAGGGACAACACTGAAGCTTTCTTT. It yields the protein CASSLREGRDNTEAFF.

The V gene is TRBV4-2, the J gene TRBJ2-3; D is unclear. The germline V gene encodes CDR1 LGHNA and CDR2 YNFKEQ. The CDR3 is 15 residues long. V was pared by 1 base and J by 4 bases, with 12 bases between. In DNA, the CDR3 is TGTGCCAGCAGCCAAGTCTACGGAGAGGCAGATACGCAGTATTTT. It yields the protein CASSQVYGEADTQYF.

V and J are TRBV6-1 and TRBJ2-1, with D possibly matching TRBD2 (6 bases). With 0 bases removed from V and 6 bases from J, the gap between germline ends came to 12 bases. The CDR3 is 15 residues long. Germline CDR1 reads MNHNS; CDR2 reads SASEGT. As DNA, the CDR3 is TGTGCCAGCAGTGAAGCTTGGCGGGAAGTCAATGAGCAGTTCTTC. Amino acid sequence: CASSEAWREVNEQFF.

This clone was found once. The chain combines TRBV7-3 with TRBJ2-3; D is perhaps TRBD2 (6 bases). The length of the CDR3 is 14 residues. V was pared by 0 bases and J by 5 bases, with 9 bases between. CDR1 is SGHTA, CDR2 FQGTGA, per germline. The CDR3 region has the DNA TGTGCCAGCAGCTTAACGACTAGTTTAGATACGCAGTATTTT. Translation gives CASSLTTSLDTQYF. Supplemented by reference TRBV7-3 and TRBJ2-3, the full variable domain reads GAGVSQTPSNKVTEKGKYVELRCDPISGHTALYWYRQSLGQGPEFLIYFQGTGAADDSGLPNDRFFAVRPEGSVSTLKIQRTERGDSAVYLCASSLTTSLDTQYFGPGTRLTVL.